The 14 T cell receptor beta chains listed next were all sequenced from one sample in a study of radiation and T cells in renal cell carcinoma. Sequencing was performed with immunoSEQ multiplex PCR; in TCRdb, only in-frame clones are kept and a portion is missing. The sample has some 15,000 clones, 50% seen once. Treatment: 15 Gy SBRT to primary tumor, nephrectomy 4 weeks later. The specimen was tumor tissue, collected from a patient whose treatment included radiotherapy and nephrectomy. The receptor source for this set is a woman aged 60-75 years with renal cell carcinoma.

This clone was seen only a few times. V usage is TRBV14 and J usage is TRBJ1-2; D gene ambiguous. This CDR3 has 13 residues. The V and J ends lost 4 bases and 4 bases respectively, with 10 bases between them. Looked up from germline, CDR1 is SGHDN and CDR2 is FVKESK. CDR3 residues: CASSRRAGYGYTF. The CDR3, as DNA: TGTGCCAGCAGCCGGAGGGCAGGCTATGGCTACACCTTC.

The genes are TRBV4-2 and TRBJ2-6, with D uncertain. V dropped 2 bases and J dropped 3 bases, with 8 bases sitting between them. The V gene's germline CDR1 is LGHNA and CDR2 YNFKEQ. The CDR3 contains 15 residues. The CDR3 protein is CASSQTPDGANVLTF. DNA for the CDR3: TGTGCCAGCAGCCAAACACCCGATGGGGCCAACGTCCTGACTTTC.

There are a few counts of this clone. The chain recombines TRBV5-1 with TRBJ2-5; 10 positions match TRBD1. The CDR3 is made up of 16 amino acids. Trimming removed 4 bases from V and 0 bases from J; junction bases left unmatched: 6. Germline V lookup: CDR1 SGHRS, CDR2 YFSETQ. The CDR3 DNA follows: TGCGCCAGCAGCGCTTCGGGGACAGGGGACCAAGAGACCCAGTACTTC. This sequence encodes CASSASGTGDQETQYF.

This chain joins TRBV27 and TRBJ2-7, with 9 nucleotides matching TRBD1. Germline V gene data show CDR1 as MNHEY and CDR2 as SMNVEV (reference sequence). The ends lost 6 bases at V and 7 bases at J; junction bases unmatched: 10. The CDR3 consists of 14 residues. The CDR3 reads CASSVNDRGWEQYF. CDR3 DNA: TGTGCCAGCAGCGTAAACGACAGGGGGTGGGAGCAGTACTTC.

A few counts support this clone. The CDR3 loop is CASSEGGDTGELFF. CDR3 bases: TGTGCCAGCTCCGAGGGGGGTGACACCGGGGAGCTGTTTTTT. J is TRBJ2-2 and V is TRBV6-4; possibly TRBD1 or TRBD2 for D (6 bases each). V gave up 8 bases and J gave up 3 bases, with 13 bases separating them. CDR3 size: 14 residues. Germline values: CDR1 MRHNA, CDR2 SNTAGT.

The genes are TRBV4-2 and TRBJ1-2; unclear D gene. Germline assignment: CDR1 LGHNA and CDR2 YNFKEQ. This CDR3 has 14 amino acids. V dropped 4 bases and J dropped 4 bases, with 13 bases sitting between them. CDR3 nucleotides: TGTGCCAGCAGCCTCTTTCCGGGTTCCTATGGCTACACCTTC. This translates into CASSLFPGSYGYTF.

With regard to this clone: One junction end disagrees with the germline gene, perhaps due to a read error. The CDR3 protein is CASTLMTGLNTEAFF. As DNA, the CDR3 is TGTGCCAGCACCTTAATGACAGGTCTGAACACTGAAGCTTTCTTT. This rearrangement joins TRBV7-9 to TRBJ1-1; a weak D match, TRBD1 (6 bases). This CDR3 contains 15 residues. From germline, CDR1 is SEHNR and CDR2 FQNEAQ (reference sequence).

This sequence joins TRBV28 and TRBJ2-7; D may correspond to TRBD1 or TRBD2 (5 bases each). V was trimmed by 3 bases and J by 3 bases, leaving 12 bases between them. CDR1 MDHEN and CDR2 SYDVKM come from the germline V gene. The CDR3 length is 14 residues. This chain's CDR3 is CASSFWDGGYEQYF. The CDR3 DNA follows: TGTGCCAGCAGTTTTTGGGACGGAGGCTACGAGCAGTACTTC.

This clone is labeled as large. The rearrangement uses TRBV5-4 and TRBJ2-7; 7 positions match TRBD1. In germline, CDR1 is SGHNT, CDR2 YYREEE (reference sequence). This CDR3 spans 14 amino acids. Trimming cost V 0 bases and J 6 bases; bases outside gene matches: 6. The CDR3, as DNA: TGTGCCAGCAGCTTGGAGTATAGGGGGCGCGAGCAGTACTTC. Residues: CASSLEYRGREQYF.

Only a few counts were recorded for this clone. The chain has TRBV6-5 and TRBJ1-2; D not resolved. This CDR3 comprises 11 residues. V dropped 6 bases and J dropped 2 bases, with 4 bases sitting between them. Per the germline V gene, CDR1 is MNHEY and CDR2 is SVGAGI. In DNA, the CDR3 is TGTGCCAGCAGACAAAACTATGGCTACACCTTC. This gives the protein CASRQNYGYTF.

This clone was observed a single time. The chain is built from TRBV5-6 and TRBJ1-1, with D hard to call. The CDR3 is made up of 14 amino acids. V was shortened by 4 bases and J by 4 bases, with 14 bases between the two germline ends. Per germline, CDR1 SGHDT and CDR2 YYEEEE. The CDR3 DNA reads as TGTGCCAGCAGCCGTAAATCATCCGGCACTGAAGCTTTCTTT. This codes for CASSRKSSGTEAFF.

The CDR3 here is CASAVDRGRGGELFF. CDR3 sequence (DNA): TGTGCCTCCGCGGTTGACAGGGGGCGGGGCGGGGAGCTGTTTTTT. This chain connects TRBV6-1 to TRBJ2-2, with 10 bases fitting TRBD1. The CDR3 consists of 15 residues. Per germline, CDR1 MNHNS and CDR2 SASEGT. J gave up 7 bases and V 11 bases, and 13 bases lay outside the gene matches.

This sequence joins TRBV5-8 and TRBJ2-7; 11 nucleotides align to TRBD1. Germline V gene lookup returns CDR1 SGHTS and CDR2 YDEGEE. This CDR3 contains 15 residues. Losses at the gene ends were 6 bases for V and 7 bases for J; bases not matched to a gene: 12. The CDR3 DNA is TGTGCCAGCACTATACGGGACAGGGGGAGACGAGAGCAGTACTTC. Encoded protein: CASTIRDRGRREQYF.

The rearrangement links TRBV18 to TRBJ2-5; TRBD1 might be the D (8 bases). Germline loops: CDR1 KGHSH, CDR2 LQKENI. The V end lost 6 bases, the J end lost 2 bases, and 16 bases lay between the germline ends. The CDR3 extends over 15 amino acids. The CDR3 spells CASSRGTGEQETQYF. CDR3 nucleotides: TGTGCCAGCTCGCGGGGGACAGGCGAACAAGAGACCCAGTACTTC.